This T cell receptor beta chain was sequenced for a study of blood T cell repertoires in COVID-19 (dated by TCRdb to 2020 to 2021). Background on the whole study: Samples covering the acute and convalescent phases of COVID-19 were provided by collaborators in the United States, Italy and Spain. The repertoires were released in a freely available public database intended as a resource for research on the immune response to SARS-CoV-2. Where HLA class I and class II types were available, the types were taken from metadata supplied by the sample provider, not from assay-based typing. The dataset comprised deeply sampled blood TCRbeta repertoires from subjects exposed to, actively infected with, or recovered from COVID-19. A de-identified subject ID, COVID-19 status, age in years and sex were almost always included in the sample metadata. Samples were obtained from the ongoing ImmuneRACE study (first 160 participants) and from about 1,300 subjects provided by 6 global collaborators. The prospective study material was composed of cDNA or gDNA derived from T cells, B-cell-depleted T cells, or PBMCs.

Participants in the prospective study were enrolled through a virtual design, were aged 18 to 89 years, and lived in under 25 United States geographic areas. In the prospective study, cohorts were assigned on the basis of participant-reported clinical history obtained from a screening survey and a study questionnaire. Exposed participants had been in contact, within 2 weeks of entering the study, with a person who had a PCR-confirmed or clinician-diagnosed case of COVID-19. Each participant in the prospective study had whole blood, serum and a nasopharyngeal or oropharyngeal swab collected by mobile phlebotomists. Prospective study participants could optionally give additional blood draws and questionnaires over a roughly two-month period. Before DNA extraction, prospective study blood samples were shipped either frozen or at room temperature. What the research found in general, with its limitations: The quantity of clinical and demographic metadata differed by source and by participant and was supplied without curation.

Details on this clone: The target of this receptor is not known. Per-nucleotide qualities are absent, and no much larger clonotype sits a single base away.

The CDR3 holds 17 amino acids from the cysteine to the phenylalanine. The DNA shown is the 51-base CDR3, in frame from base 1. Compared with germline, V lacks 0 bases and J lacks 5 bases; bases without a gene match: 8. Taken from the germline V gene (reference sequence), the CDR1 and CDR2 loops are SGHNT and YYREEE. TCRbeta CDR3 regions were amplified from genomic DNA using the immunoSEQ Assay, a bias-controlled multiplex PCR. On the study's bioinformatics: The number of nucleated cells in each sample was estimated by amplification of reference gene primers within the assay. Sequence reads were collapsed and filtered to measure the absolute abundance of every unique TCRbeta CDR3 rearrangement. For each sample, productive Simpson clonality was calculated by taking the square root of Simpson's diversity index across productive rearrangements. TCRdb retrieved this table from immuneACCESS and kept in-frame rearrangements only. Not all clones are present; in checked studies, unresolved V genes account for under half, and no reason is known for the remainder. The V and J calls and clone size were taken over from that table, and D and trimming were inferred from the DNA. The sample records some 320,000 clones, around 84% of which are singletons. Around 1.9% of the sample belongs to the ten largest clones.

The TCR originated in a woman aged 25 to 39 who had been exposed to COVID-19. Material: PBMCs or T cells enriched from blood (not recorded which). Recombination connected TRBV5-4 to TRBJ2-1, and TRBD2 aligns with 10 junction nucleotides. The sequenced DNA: TGTGCCAGCAGCTTGGGACTAGCGGGTTCTCGCGACAATGAGCAGTTCTTC. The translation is CASSLGLAGSRDNEQFF.